These 6 T cell receptor beta chains were sequenced from one sample in a study of naive and memory T cell subsets. Specified treatment: skin biopsy from PPD injection site in Mantoux-positive individual. An oligonucleotide containing a UMI was ligated to the 3' end of TCR cDNA. The SP2 primer and nested alpha and beta constant region primers amplified ligated cDNA in four rounds. A single record per CDR3 protein comes from TCRdb applying MiXCR to the UMI-ligation and nested PCR reads. The sample lists some 30,000 distinct CDR3 sequences, roughly 6.6% occurring once. The sample consisted of skin, taken from a tuberculin skin test site. Receptor source: an adult in good health.

This clonotype was seen repeatedly, ten times or more. The rearrangement links TRBV2 to TRBJ1-5, with a tentative D call TRBD1 (6 bases). Between the trimmed V and J ends, which lost 5 bases and 0 bases, there was a span of 11 bases. There are 15 residues in the CDR3. Germline assignment: CDR1 SNHLY and CDR2 FYNNEI. In DNA form, the CDR3 reads TGTGCCAGCAGTAAGGACAGCGATAGCAATCAGCCCCAGCATTTT. The encoded protein is CASSKDSDSNQPQHF.

The table lists this clonotype with many counts. This chain links TRBV2 with TRBJ1-3; D perhaps matches TRBD1 (6 bases). V lost 6 bases, J lost 4 bases, and 7 bases lay in between. The CDR3 has 12 amino acids. Germline CDR1 reads SNHLY; CDR2 reads FYNNEI. In nucleotides, the CDR3 is TGTGCCAGCAGCGGGACAGGAAACACCATATATTTT. As protein: CASSGTGNTIYF.

The chain recombines TRBV20-1 with TRBJ2-2; tentatively, D is TRBD2 (5 bases). There are 15 residues in the CDR3. CDR1 and CDR2 from the germline V gene are DFQATT and SNEGSKA (reference sequence). Trimming pared 6 bases from V and 5 bases from J, leaving 19 bases between. CDR3 in amino acids: CSARGLLGSTGELFF. The CDR3 nucleotides read TGCAGTGCGCGAGGGTTGCTGGGTTCAACCGGGGAGCTGTTTTTT.

This clonotype was found many times. The V gene is TRBV20-1, the J gene TRBJ2-7; D perhaps matches TRBD1 (6 bases). Germline V gene lookup returns CDR1 DFQATT and CDR2 SNEGSKA (reference sequence). The CDR3 contains 15 residues. Trimming stripped 0 bases from V and 3 bases from J, with 15 bases between. CDR3 residues: CSARDPGDPYYEQYF. The CDR3 bases are TGCAGTGCTAGAGATCCAGGGGACCCGTACTACGAGCAGTACTTC.

By share, this clonotype ranks as medium-sized. DNA of the CDR3: TGCGCCAGCAGCTTGGCCCGCCAGAAAGAGACCCAGTACTTC. Translating gives CASSLARQKETQYF. The V call is TRBV5-1, the J call TRBJ2-5, with no clear D. V dropped 0 bases and J dropped 3 bases, with 9 bases sitting between them. Germline CDR1 and CDR2: SGHRS and YFSETQ. The CDR3 runs to 14 residues.

This clonotype was seen many times. The V and J genes are TRBV3-1 and TRBJ2-3; D is uncertain. V lost 4 bases and J lost 2, with 4 bases in between. There are 12 residues in the CDR3. Germline CDR1 and CDR2: LGHDT and YNNKEL (reference sequence). The CDR3 sequence is CASSRFTDTQYF. The CDR3 coding sequence is TGTGCCAGCAGCCGATTCACAGATACGCAGTATTTT.